The entry that follows covers one T cell receptor (beta chain) sequence. No cognate antigen has been identified for it. Per-base qualities were not stored, and no clone one base away is much larger. The time point label for this specimen denotes: baseline, week 1 (first vaccination visit). The label giving this sample's treatment or condition can be read as: pre-vaccination baseline after standard-of-care therapy. Newly diagnosed WHO grade 3 or 4 IDH1-mutant astrocytomas showing loss of nuclear ATRX were present in the donors. The samples were drawn from NOA16, a multicentre, single-arm, open-label phase I trial in Germany that tested a mutant IDH1 peptide vaccine in humans for the first time. Blood drawn at visit V03 was used as the baseline sample for immunogenicity testing. The DNeasy Blood and Tissue Kit was used to extract genomic DNA from EDTA blood for TCRB sequencing. V was cut back by 2 bases and J by 5 bases, leaving a gap of 5 bases between them. Looking up the germline V gene (reference sequence) yields CDR1 SEHNR and CDR2 FQNEAQ. Its CDR3 holds 12 amino acids, cysteine through phenylalanine. The retained sequence is limited to the CDR3, 36 bases, with the frame set at the first base.

The protocol used for the library was the immunoSEQ multiplex PCR assay. Rearranged TCR beta chain sequences were amplified with the hsTCRB Kit following the manufacturer's protocol. Sequencing of TCRB libraries was carried out on an Illumina MiSeq. In the source study's methods: The kit vendor's proprietary platform handled demultiplexing, trimming and gene mapping. Not all clones reach the TCRdb copy of this immuneACCESS table, which keeps in-frame sequences only. Checked studies attribute under half of the gap to unresolved V genes and leave the rest unexplained. For V, J and clone size, that table is used; D and trimming come from the DNA. The sample table records about 68,000 clones; 70% to 80% of these occur just once. Approximately 8.2% of the sample is taken by the ten largest. This entry is derived from a study of a mutant IDH1 vaccine in newly diagnosed glioma (TCRdb year 2021). Some background on the complete study: The roughly 34 treated patients were approximately 62% male and around 40% female, with a mean age of about 43 years. Before enrollment, most patients had been given radiochemotherapy with temozolomide as standard therapy, while the rest had received either radiotherapy alone or temozolomide alone. Longitudinal TCRB deep sequencing was done for some 25 treated patients, wherever samples were available for exploratory analyses. Peripheral blood was collected at six visits: V03 (baseline), V05, V07, V10, V12 and V13.

Study-level results and caveats: The authors stated that sample limitations prevented analyses of patient blood samples from being reproduced. Availability determined which PBMC samples were chosen for TCRB deep sequencing. Vaccine-induced immune responses across multiple MHC alleles were detected in 85% to 95% of patients. Pseudoprogression appeared unrelated to alterations in the top peripheral T cell clonotypes detected by TCRB sequencing.

The material was PBMCs, obtained from a glioma patient treated with radiotherapy, temozolomide or both. The chain joins TRBV7-9 to TRBJ2-3; the D gene lacks a confident call. The clonotype comes from a man in his fifties with glioma. The CDR3 reads CASSLMRDTQYF. DNA sequence: TGTGCCAGCAGCTTAATGCGAGATACGCAGTATTTT.